These 27 T cell receptor beta chains were sequenced from one sample in a study of cytomegalovirus exposure and HLA in healthy donors. 60 Vbeta and 13 Jbeta primers were used in PCR. Repertoires were generated with immunoSEQ multiplex PCR, while TCRdb's copy carries only in-frame clones and drops some. The sample lists 65,000 to 85,000 clones, about four fifths occurring once. Sequencing input: PBMCs. Source of these receptors: a male donor in good health and CMV-seropositive.

CDR3 region: CASSLASGGTYEQYF. CDR3 DNA sequence: TGTGCCAGCAGCTTAGCCAGCGGGGGGACCTACGAGCAGTACTTC. This chain connects TRBV7-3 to TRBJ2-7; 9 nucleotides match TRBD2. Looked up from germline, CDR1 is SGHTA and CDR2 is FQGTGA. V lost 2 bases, J lost 2 bases, and 4 bases stayed unmatched. There are 15 residues in the CDR3.

This clone came up a few times. The rearrangement uses TRBV7-3 and TRBJ2-5; 7 bases are a match to TRBD2. Losses at the gene ends were 5 bases for V and 0 bases for J; bases not matched to a gene: 9. The germline V gene encodes CDR1 SGHTA and CDR2 FQGTGA. This CDR3 is built from 16 residues. As DNA, the CDR3 is TGTGCCAGCAGCCTACGTGGAGCGGGGTACCAAGAGACCCAGTACTTC. Translated: CASSLRGAGYQETQYF.

This clone was seen once. The rearrangement links TRBV7-3 to TRBJ1-1; D is possibly TRBD1 (6 bases). The V end was cut by 0 bases, the J end by 4 bases, with 12 bases between. Germline values: CDR1 SGHTA, CDR2 FQGTGA. The CDR3 runs 15 residues. The CDR3 sequence is CASSLTAGVSTEAFF. The CDR3 region has the DNA TGTGCCAGCAGCTTAACGGCAGGGGTGAGCACTGAAGCTTTCTTT. The full variable domain, rest sourced from reference TRBV7-3 and TRBJ1-1, is GAGVSQTPSNKVTEKGKYVELRCDPISGHTALYWYRQSLGQGPEFLIYFQGTGAADDSGLPNDRFFAVRPEGSVSTLKIQRTERGDSAVYLCASSLTAGVSTEAFFGQGTRLTVV.

The V call is TRBV11-2, the J call TRBJ1-1, with 11 bases aligning to TRBD1. The CDR3 spans 13 residues. The germline gives CDR1 SGHAT, CDR2 FQNNGV. V dropped 3 bases and J dropped 6; count of bases not matched to a gene: 0. The CDR3 nucleotides are TGTGCCAGCAGCTTGGACAGGGGGCCTGAAGCTTTCTTT. It yields the protein CASSLDRGPEAFF.

The chain uses TRBV19 and TRBJ1-5; D perhaps matches TRBD1 (5 bases). The CDR3 extends over 15 amino acids. V lost 4 bases to trimming and J lost 9 bases, with 19 bases between them. Germline CDR1 is LNHDA and CDR2 is SQIVND (reference sequence). Here the CDR3 DNA reads TGTGCCAGTAGTACCGACGGGGGGTCATGGGGGCCCCAGCATTTT. As protein: CASSTDGGSWGPQHF. Together with reference TRBV19 and TRBJ1-5, the CDR3 gives the full variable domain: DGGITQSPKYLFRKEGQNVTLSCEQNLNHDAMYWYRQDPGQGLRLIYYSQIVNDFQKGDIAEGYSVSREKKESFPLTVTSAQKNPTAFYLCASSTDGGSWGPQHFGDGTRLSIL.

This clone appeared a few times. V gene TRBV18 combines with J gene TRBJ2-7; maybe TRBD2 (7 bases). Per the germline V gene, CDR1 is KGHSH and CDR2 is LQKENI. The CDR3 runs 15 residues. Trimming removed 2 bases at V and 3 bases at J, with 14 bases between. The CDR3 is CASSPGGGPSYEQYF. The DNA for the CDR3 is TGTGCCAGCTCACCAGGGGGGGGCCCTAGCTACGAGCAGTACTTC.

The chain links TRBV30 to TRBJ1-5; 10 nucleotides line up with TRBD1. Germline V gene sequence: CDR1 GTSNPN, CDR2 SVGIG (reference sequence). The CDR3 runs 15 residues. The J segment lost 0 bases and the V segment lost 4 bases, leaving 3 bases of the junction unmatched. The CDR3 sequence is CAWMTGGTSNQPQHF. The DNA of the CDR3 is TGTGCCTGGATGACAGGGGGCACTAGCAATCAGCCCCAGCATTTT.

The chain joins TRBV5-1 to TRBJ2-5, with 8 bases lining up with TRBD1. The J segment lost 5 bases and the V segment lost 1 base, leaving 7 bases of the junction unmatched. Germline CDR1 reads SGHRS; CDR2 reads YFSETQ. There are 15 residues in the CDR3. In DNA form, the CDR3 reads TGCGCCAGCAGCTTGAGTAGCAGGGGGCGGGAGACCCAGTACTTC. It encodes CASSLSSRGRETQYF.

CDR3 in amino acids: CASSVTGGYGYTF. In DNA, the CDR3 is TGTGCCAGCAGCGTAACAGGGGGCTATGGCTACACCTTC. V gene TRBV7-8 combines with J gene TRBJ1-2; TRBD1 matches 8 bases. This CDR3 has 13 residues. Germline CDR1 SGHVS, CDR2 FQNEAQ. The trim removed 5 bases at V and 4 bases at J, leaving 3 bases unmatched.

The V and J genes are TRBV19 and TRBJ2-1; D possibly corresponds to TRBD1 (6 bases). Between the trimmed V and J ends, which lost 3 bases and 9 bases, there was a span of 18 bases. Germline CDR1 reads LNHDA; CDR2 reads SQIVND (reference sequence). This CDR3 is 15 amino acids long. The CDR3 region has the DNA TGTGCCAGTAGTATCCCCTCGACAGGCATGGGTGAGCAGTTCTTC. It is translated as CASSIPSTGMGEQFF.

This sequence joins TRBV2 and TRBJ2-2, with D possibly being TRBD1 (5 bases). CDR3 length: 13 residues. V lost 8 bases to trimming and J lost 5 bases, with 12 bases between them. The germline V gene has CDR1 SNHLY and CDR2 FYNNEI. This chain's CDR3 is CASGQGGTGELFF. The CDR3, as DNA: TGTGCCAGCGGGCAGGGTGGGACCGGGGAGCTGTTTTTT.

As to this clone: An end of the junction does not agree with germline; a read error may underlie this. The CDR3: CSSTVDSPLHF. CDR3 nucleotides: TGTTCCAGCACGGTTGATTCACCCCTCCACTTT. The V and J genes are TRBV7-9 and TRBJ1-6; D is undetermined. CDR1 is SEHNR and CDR2 is FQNEAQ in the germline V gene (reference sequence). There are 11 residues in the CDR3.

This clone was picked up a small number of times. V and J are TRBV5-1 and TRBJ1-2, with 8 nucleotides matching TRBD1. V was pared by 7 bases and J by 6 bases, with 5 bases of the junction left unmatched. The CDR3 covers 12 residues. Per the germline V gene, CDR1 is SGHRS and CDR2 is YFSETQ. The CDR3 DNA is TGCGCCAGCTCGACAGGGGTCGATGGCTACACCTTC. As protein: CASSTGVDGYTF.

This clone was seen only a few times. The rearrangement joins TRBV5-1 to TRBJ1-6, with D unclear. Germline CDR1 is SGHRS and CDR2 is YFSETQ. The length of the CDR3 is 15 residues. V lost 8 bases to trimming and J lost 0 bases, with 12 bases between them. In nucleotides, the CDR3 is TGCGCCAGTCACCCGTCAGGCTCCTATAATTCACCCCTCCACTTT. Translated, it gives CASHPSGSYNSPLHF.

The genes are TRBV7-3 and TRBJ2-1; 8 bases match TRBD2. After removal of 0 bases from V and 7 bases from J, the junction contained 5 bases not matched to a gene. Germline V gene sequence: CDR1 SGHTA, CDR2 FQGTGA. CDR3 size: 15 residues. The CDR3 spells CASSLTLSGKNEQFF. CDR3 bases: TGTGCCAGCAGCTTAACGCTTAGCGGGAAGAATGAGCAGTTCTTC.

This sequence joins TRBV7-2 and TRBJ2-5, with D perhaps TRBD1 (5 bases). The V gene lost 5 bases and the J gene lost 9 bases, with 13 bases spanning the gap. Per the germline V gene, CDR1 is SGHTA and CDR2 is FQGNSA. This CDR3 contains 12 residues. The CDR3 loop is CASSRQGWSQYF. CDR3 nucleotides: TGTGCCAGCAGCCGTCAGGGATGGTCCCAGTACTTC.

The rearrangement joins TRBV27 to TRBJ1-6; 11 nucleotides agree with TRBD1. From germline, CDR1 is MNHEY and CDR2 SMNVEV (reference sequence). There are 15 residues in the CDR3. V shed 2 bases and J 9 bases; nucleotides not matched to a gene: 3. The CDR3 DNA follows: TGTGCCAGCAGTTTACTTGGGACAGGGGGTTCACCCCTCCACTTT. Residues: CASSLLGTGGSPLHF.

This sequence joins TRBV21-1 and TRBJ2-7; no check of the table's D call, TRBD1, against the DNA was made. TRBV21-1 is a recognized pseudogene. The CDR3 is 14 residues long. CDR3 residues: CASSKELREYEQYF. The CDR3 DNA reads as TGTGCCAGCAGCAAAGAACTCAGGGAATACGAGCAGTACTTC.

This clone was seen many times. The chain links TRBV6-5 to TRBJ2-1; 9 bases fit TRBD1. The CDR3 runs 16 residues. After removal of 0 bases from V and 2 bases from J, the junction contained 2 bases not matched to a gene. Germline V gene sequence: CDR1 MNHEY, CDR2 SVGAGI. The CDR3 sequence is CASSYSGDRAYNEQFF. For the CDR3, the DNA is TGTGCCAGCAGTTACTCGGGGGACAGGGCCTACAATGAGCAGTTCTTC.

The chain couples TRBV4-1 to TRBJ2-1; tentatively, D is TRBD2 (5 bases). The germline gives CDR1 MGHRA, CDR2 YSYEKL. The CDR3 spans 15 residues. V gave up 0 bases and J gave up 3 bases, with 9 bases separating them. The CDR3: CASSQDRRGYNEQFF. CDR3 in DNA: TGCGCCAGCAGCCAAGATCGCCGGGGCTACAATGAGCAGTTCTTC.

This sequence joins TRBV2 and TRBJ2-1, with 10 bases that match TRBD1. The CDR3 has 15 amino acids. V trimming: 7 bases; J trimming: 7 bases; junction bases outside the gene matches: 10. The V gene's germline CDR1 is SNHLY and CDR2 FYNNEI. In DNA, the CDR3 is TGTGCCAGCAAGCGGGACAGGGGAGGGGAGAATGAGCAGTTCTTC. Translating it yields CASKRDRGGENEQFF.

This clone was counted a few times. This chain links TRBV14 with TRBJ2-5; 9 bases align to TRBD2. In germline, CDR1 is SGHDN, CDR2 FVKESK. The CDR3 loop spans 15 amino acids. The junction had 7 bases not matched to a gene; V was cut back by 3 bases and J by 5 bases. The CDR3 spells CASSHSGTSPETQYF. The CDR3 DNA follows: TGTGCCAGCAGCCACTCCGGGACTAGCCCTGAGACCCAGTACTTC.

The chain joins TRBV28 to TRBJ2-3; 9 bases are a match to TRBD2. This CDR3 has 15 residues. Losses at the gene ends were 3 bases for V and 1 base for J; bases not matched to a gene: 2. From germline, CDR1 is MDHEN and CDR2 SYDVKM. The CDR3 nucleotides are TGTGCCAGCAGTTTTCTAGCGGGGCGCACAGATACGCAGTATTTT. It codes for CASSFLAGRTDTQYF.

V usage is TRBV6-1 and J usage is TRBJ2-1; unclear D gene. The CDR3 is made up of 13 amino acids. CDR1 is MNHNS and CDR2 is SASEGT in the germline V gene. Trimming took 6 bases from V and 1 from J, leaving 7 bases between them. The CDR3: CASRKYSYNEQFF. CDR3 sequence (DNA): TGTGCCAGCAGAAAATATTCCTACAATGAGCAGTTCTTC.

The chain has TRBV6-4 and TRBJ2-1; D possibly corresponds to TRBD2 (6 bases). Trimming took 5 bases from V and 0 from J, leaving 11 bases between them. The CDR3 covers 15 residues. Germline V gives CDR1 MRHNA, CDR2 SNTAGT. The CDR3 sequence: CASSFGGASYNEQFF. The CDR3 DNA sequence: TGTGCCAGCAGTTTCGGCGGGGCCTCCTACAATGAGCAGTTCTTC.

The CDR3 loop reads CATSLDTTEAFF. The CDR3 DNA is TGTGCCACATCCCTGGACACCACTGAAGCTTTCTTT. The V call is TRBV10-3, the J call TRBJ1-1; perhaps TRBD1 as D (5 bases). CDR1 is ENHRY and CDR2 is SYGVKD in the germline V gene. This CDR3 region has 12 residues. Trimming removed 10 bases at V and 4 bases at J, with 13 bases between.

Comment on this clone: A read error may account for a junction end that differs from germline. This chain connects TRBV7-9 to TRBJ1-2, with D perhaps TRBD1 (6 bases). CDR1 and CDR2 from the germline V gene are SEHNR and FQNEAQ (reference sequence). This CDR3 has 16 residues. The CDR3 spells CSSSFHGSSGVSGYTF. The CDR3 DNA sequence: TGTTCCAGCAGCTTCCATGGCAGCTCAGGGGTGAGTGGCTACACCTTC. Full variable domain (missing parts from reference TRBV7-9 and TRBJ1-2): DTGVSQNPRHKITKRGQNVTFRCDPISEHNRLYWYRQTLGQGPEFLTYFQNEAQLEKSRLLSDRFSAERPKGSFSTLEIQRTEQGDSAMYLCSSSFHGSSGVSGYTFGSGTRLTVV.